These T cell receptor beta chains were read from a single sample in a study of blood T cells in healthy people across ages. MiXCR, applied by TCRdb to the 5' RACE reads, yields one record per CDR3 protein. This sample has fewer than 900,000 distinct CDR3 sequences, with about 34% found just once. Specimen: blood. All receptors derive from a man aged 18 to 29 in good health. CDR3s include the opening cysteine and the closing phenylalanine or tryptophan. D genes are given only for firm matches. Clone size is stated in some rows and not others, as once, few, many or a class when expanded.

v_call: TRBV5-1
d_call: -
j_call: TRBJ2-3
clone_size: few
cdr3_aa: CASSLVTGRGADTQYF
cdr3_nt: TGCGCCAGCAGCTTGGTCACGGGGCGCGGGGCAGATACGCAGTATTTT

v_call: TRBV5-1
d_call: -
j_call: TRBJ2-1
clone_size: few
cdr3_aa: CASSLTQFNEQFF
cdr3_nt: TGCGCCAGCAGCTTGACACAATTCAATGAGCAGTTCTTC

v_call: TRBV10-3
d_call: -
j_call: TRBJ1-1
clone_size: -
cdr3_aa: CAISEAGENTEAFF
cdr3_nt: TGTGCCATCAGTGAGGCGGGGGAGAACACTGAAGCTTTCTTT

v_call: TRBV12-3/TRBV12-4
d_call: TRBD2
j_call: TRBJ2-3
clone_size: -
cdr3_aa: CASGTSGGETDTQYF
cdr3_nt: TGTGCCAGCGGGACTAGCGGGGGGGAAACAGATACGCAGTATTTT

v_call: TRBV20-1
d_call: TRBD1
j_call: TRBJ1-1
clone_size: -
cdr3_aa: CSARDSGQGDQAFF
cdr3_nt: TGCAGTGCTAGAGATAGCGGACAGGGGGACCAAGCTTTCTTT

v_call: TRBV10-3
d_call: TRBD2
j_call: TRBJ2-3
clone_size: many
cdr3_aa: CAIKTSGGQYTDTQYF
cdr3_nt: TGTGCCATCAAAACGAGCGGGGGGCAGTACACAGATACGCAGTATTTT

v_call: TRBV9
d_call: -
j_call: TRBJ1-1
clone_size: few
cdr3_aa: CASSGGGAEAFF
cdr3_nt: TGTGCCAGCAGCGGAGGGGGGGCTGAAGCTTTCTTT

v_call: TRBV5-4
d_call: -
j_call: TRBJ2-7
clone_size: -
cdr3_aa: CASSPPGSPSYNEQYF
cdr3_nt: TGTGCCAGCAGCCCGCCCGGGAGTCCCTCCTACAATGAGCAGTACTTC

v_call: TRBV29-1
d_call: -
j_call: TRBJ1-1
clone_size: -
cdr3_aa: CSVEIGSRDTEAFF
cdr3_nt: TGCAGCGTTGAAATCGGCAGCCGAGACACTGAAGCTTTCTTT

v_call: TRBV5-5
d_call: -
j_call: TRBJ2-1
clone_size: few
cdr3_aa: CASSLEGVSSSYNEQFF
cdr3_nt: TGTGCCAGCAGCTTGGAAGGGGTCAGCAGCTCCTACAATGAGCAGTTCTTC

v_call: TRBV5-1
d_call: -
j_call: TRBJ2-1
clone_size: few
cdr3_aa: CASSFAPTDNEQFF
cdr3_nt: TGCGCCAGCAGCTTTGCCCCTACCGACAATGAGCAGTTCTTC

v_call: TRBV20-1
d_call: -
j_call: TRBJ2-1
clone_size: -
cdr3_aa: CSATRTPETQFF
cdr3_nt: TGCAGTGCTACCAGAACTCCGGAGACCCAGTTCTTC

v_call: TRBV7-9
d_call: -
j_call: TRBJ2-3
clone_size: many
cdr3_aa: CASSLSADTDTQYF
cdr3_nt: TGTGCCAGCAGCTTATCAGCGGACACAGATACGCAGTATTTT

v_call: TRBV7-9
d_call: TRBD1
j_call: TRBJ1-2
clone_size: -
cdr3_aa: CASSQDRLSVYGYTF
cdr3_nt: TGTGCCAGCAGCCAGGACAGGTTGTCGGTCTATGGCTACACCTTC

v_call: TRBV6-5
d_call: -
j_call: TRBJ2-1
clone_size: -
cdr3_aa: CASSSKETQFF
cdr3_nt: TGTGCCAGCAGTTCTAAGGAGACCCAGTTCTTC

v_call: TRBV12-3/TRBV12-4
d_call: -
j_call: TRBJ1-5
clone_size: many
cdr3_aa: CASSGHSNQPQHF
cdr3_nt: TGTGCCAGCAGTGGGCATAGCAATCAGCCCCAGCATTTT

v_call: TRBV18
d_call: -
j_call: TRBJ2-1
clone_size: -
cdr3_aa: CASSPTGAYNEQFF
cdr3_nt: TGTGCCAGCTCTCCGACTGGTGCCTACAATGAGCAGTTCTTC

v_call: TRBV12-3/TRBV12-4
d_call: -
j_call: TRBJ1-2
clone_size: few
cdr3_aa: CASRLGTNYGYTF
cdr3_nt: TGTGCCAGCCGTCTCGGAACTAACTATGGCTACACCTTC

v_call: TRBV6-6
d_call: -
j_call: TRBJ2-3
clone_size: -
cdr3_aa: CASSSRGNGADTQYF
cdr3_nt: TGTGCCAGCAGTTCCCGGGGGAATGGCGCAGATACGCAGTATTTT

v_call: TRBV29-1
d_call: -
j_call: TRBJ2-3
clone_size: -
cdr3_aa: CSVSNTDTQYF
cdr3_nt: TGCAGCGTGTCAAACACAGATACGCAGTATTTT

v_call: TRBV2
d_call: -
j_call: TRBJ2-7
clone_size: -
cdr3_aa: CASSEVGQITYEQYF
cdr3_nt: TGTGCCAGCAGTGAGGTAGGCCAGATTACCTACGAGCAGTACTTC

v_call: TRBV20-1
d_call: -
j_call: TRBJ1-5
clone_size: -
cdr3_aa: CSATEGVATRTYRPQHF
cdr3_nt: TGCAGTGCTACGGAAGGGGTGGCGACACGAACTTATCGGCCCCAGCATTTT

v_call: TRBV12-3/TRBV12-4
d_call: -
j_call: TRBJ1-1
clone_size: -
cdr3_aa: CASRMRQRNTEAFF
cdr3_nt: TGTGCCAGCAGGATGCGACAGAGGAACACTGAAGCTTTCTTT

v_call: TRBV12-3/TRBV12-4
d_call: -
j_call: TRBJ1-4
clone_size: few
cdr3_aa: CASSSAAEEKLFF
cdr3_nt: TGTGCCAGCAGTTCGGCCGCGGAGGAAAAACTGTTTTTT

v_call: TRBV4-3
d_call: -
j_call: TRBJ2-1
clone_size: -
cdr3_aa: CPSSQVEGSYNEQFF
cdr3_nt: TGCCCCAGCAGCCAAGTGGAGGGCTCCTACAATGAGCAGTTCTTC

v_call: TRBV20-1
d_call: -
j_call: TRBJ2-1
clone_size: -
cdr3_aa: CNASRRDNEQFF
cdr3_nt: TGCAATGCTAGTAGGCGGGACAATGAGCAGTTCTTC

v_call: TRBV29-1
d_call: TRBD1
j_call: TRBJ2-5
clone_size: few
cdr3_aa: CSVEGRGRRETQYF
cdr3_nt: TGCAGCGTTGAGGGCAGGGGGCGACGGGAGACCCAGTACTTC

v_call: TRBV20-1
d_call: TRBD2
j_call: TRBJ2-5
clone_size: -
cdr3_aa: CSALASGSSETQYF
cdr3_nt: TGCAGTGCCTTGGCTAGCGGGAGTTCAGAGACCCAGTACTTC

v_call: TRBV7-2
d_call: TRBD2
j_call: TRBJ2-2
clone_size: -
cdr3_aa: CASSPSSGGANTGELFF
cdr3_nt: TGTGCCAGCAGCCCCTCTAGCGGGGGGGCCAACACCGGGGAGCTGTTTTTT